The rows below give T cell receptor beta chains drawn from one sample of a study of shared clonotypes between healthy human individuals. Sequencing was performed with immunoSEQ multiplex PCR; in TCRdb, only in-frame clones are kept and a portion is missing. The profile shows roughly 700,000 clones, over 65% of them singletons. The sequenced sample consisted of memory CD4+ T cells sorted from blood. The receptors here all came from a woman aged 30 to 39 in good health. Each CDR3 is given with its conserved first and last residue. D genes are given only for firm matches. The size of a clone is reported for some rows only, either as once, few or many, or as a class for expanded clones.

V	size	D	J	CDR3	DNA
TRBV6-5	.	TRBD1	TRBJ2-4	CASSYAKGAGQNIQYF	TGTGCCAGCAGTTACGCTAAGGGGGCAGGGCAAAACATTCAGTACTTC
TRBV21-1	once	.	TRBJ2-3	CASSPTTRDIQSTDTQYF	TGTGCCAGCAGCCCAACTACGCGGGACATTCAGAGCACAGATACGCAGTATTTT
TRBV4-2	few	.	TRBJ2-3	CASSQQDTSTSSTDTQYF	TGTGCCAGCAGCCAACAGGACACTTCTACCTCTAGCACAGATACGCAGTATTTT
TRBV25-1	.	.	TRBJ2-1	CASSGEQYNEQFF	TGTGCCAGCAGCGGGGAACAGTACAATGAGCAGTTCTTC
TRBV2	.	TRBD1	TRBJ2-7	CASSPPGTVAYEQYF	TGTGCCAGCAGCCCCCCCGGGACAGTGGCCTACGAGCAGTACTTC
TRBV2	few	.	TRBJ1-5	CASSGQYNQPQHF	TGTGCCAGCAGTGGACAGTATAATCAGCCCCAGCATTTT
TRBV11-2	.	TRBD1	TRBJ2-5	CASSIRLGQSETQYF	TGTGCCAGCAGCATTAGGCTGGGACAGTCAGAGACCCAGTACTTC
TRBV5-4	.	.	TRBJ2-7	CASSLDGGLTYEQYF	TGTGCCAGCAGCTTGGATGGCGGGTTAACCTACGAGCAGTACTTC
TRBV28	.	TRBD1	TRBJ2-6	CASRWDRGVTGANVLTF	TGTGCCAGCAGGTGGGACAGGGGAGTCACTGGGGCCAACGTCCTGACTTTC
TRBV28	.	.	TRBJ1-4	CASKASEKLFF	TGTGCCAGCAAAGCGTCTGAAAAACTGTTTTTT
TRBV6-5	.	.	TRBJ2-7	CASSYYHEQYF	TGTGCCAGCAGTTATTATCACGAGCAGTACTTC
TRBV5-4	.	TRBD2	TRBJ2-3	CASSLGRGRNPGITDTQYF	TGTGCCAGCAGCTTGGGACGCGGGAGGAACCCTGGTATCACAGATACGCAGTATTTT
TRBV28	.	TRBD2	TRBJ2-7	CASSSPGEREGPYEQYF	TGTGCCAGCAGTTCCCCTGGGGAGCGGGAGGGCCCCTACGAGCAGTACTTC